The T cell receptor (beta chain) under discussion was sequenced for a study of cytomegalovirus exposure and HLA in healthy donors. The study, taken as a whole, reports: In vitro experiments confirmed that three CMV-associated chains were specific for CMV antigens. Productive status was seen about 90% or about 30% of the time for most TCR beta V segments in an earlier analysis. Published work reported that the classifier diagnosed cytomegalovirus status with high specificity and sensitivity.

V was trimmed by 4 bases and J by 4 bases, leaving 7 bases between them. The CDR3 is 12 residues long. The germline V gene encodes CDR1 SNHLY and CDR2 FYNNEI. The study ran its PCR with 60 Vbeta and 13 Jbeta primers. Clones were read by immunoSEQ multiplex PCR, and TCRdb kept only the in-frame ones, dropping some. The sample has 53,000 or so clones, approximately 75% seen once. This clone has more than one count but fewer than ten. Its specificity is unknown. Donors had nominal health at sampling but likely had unrecorded immune exposures. Sequences were obtained from PBMCs. The chain uses TRBV2 and TRBJ1-2; unclear D gene. The TCR originated in a man aged 30-40 years in good health and CMV-seropositive. CDR3 loop: CASSGNSYGYTF. DNA of the CDR3: TGTGCCAGCAGTGGTAACAGCTATGGCTACACCTTC.